This TCR beta chain was documented in a study of neurological immune-mediated disorders. The germline gives CDR1 MNHNY, CDR2 SVGAGI (reference sequence). V was cut by 0 bases and J by 3 bases, with 15 bases left in between. The CDR3 runs to 17 residues. Each CDR3 protein gets one entry after TCRdb re-called the 5' RACE reads with MiXCR. The sample has about 84,000 distinct CDR3 sequences, approximately 10% seen once. This clonotype appeared many times. Sequenced sample: PBMCs. The sequence was obtained from a man aged 35 to 55 in good health. J is TRBJ1-5 and V is TRBV6-6; D call uncertain. The CDR3 is CASSYSLAANVNQPQHF. Written as DNA, the CDR3 is TGTGCCAGCAGTTACTCCTTGGCCGCAAATGTCAATCAGCCCCAGCATTTT.